This T cell receptor beta chain is drawn from a study of T cells expressing NK-cell markers. Turning to the study itself: In the group of eight sequenced donors, seven were HCMV-seropositive and one was seronegative.

TCRdb reprocessed the 5' RACE reads and stores each CDR3 protein as one record, lacking DNA. The listing contains some 500,000 distinct CDR3 sequences. The receptor was derived from a woman between 50 and 59 years old in good health. Sequenced input: blood T cells: a sorted CD56 or NKG2C T cell subset, CD4+ or CD8+ T cells, or bulk PBMC T cells (not recorded which).

This CDR3 reads CASSPSSGNANTGELFF. V is TRBV18 and J is TRBJ2-2; TCRdb returns TRBD2, unconfirmable since there is no DNA. This CDR3 comprises 17 residues. CDR1 KGHSH and CDR2 LQKENI come from the germline V gene.